What follows is one T cell receptor beta chain and its context. The antigen is unknown. The CDR3 sequence is 16 residues long. With 4 bases clipped from V and 10 bases from J, the junction kept 14 bases outside the gene matches. Germline V lookup: CDR1 LNHDA, CDR2 SQIVND (reference sequence). The source of the sample is a study of T cells in localized non-small cell lung cancer. General study results and limits: Measurement of T cell clonality placed uninvolved adjacent lung highest, above the level in tumor. Median around 56 top-100 tumor clones were shared with paired adjacent lung.

TCRdb's table, derived via immunoSEQ multiplex PCR, lists solely in-frame clones and lacks some. The table records about 40,000 clones, around 86% of them present only once. The specimen was peripheral blood, collected before any cancer treatment. This chain links TRBV19 with TRBJ2-1; 9 bases line up with TRBD2. This TCR was recovered from a man aged 40 to 70 with stage I lung adenocarcinoma. The CDR3 here is CASSKVMGLAAREQFF. In DNA form, the CDR3 reads TGTGCCAGTAGTAAGGTCATGGGACTAGCTGCTAGGGAGCAGTTCTTC.